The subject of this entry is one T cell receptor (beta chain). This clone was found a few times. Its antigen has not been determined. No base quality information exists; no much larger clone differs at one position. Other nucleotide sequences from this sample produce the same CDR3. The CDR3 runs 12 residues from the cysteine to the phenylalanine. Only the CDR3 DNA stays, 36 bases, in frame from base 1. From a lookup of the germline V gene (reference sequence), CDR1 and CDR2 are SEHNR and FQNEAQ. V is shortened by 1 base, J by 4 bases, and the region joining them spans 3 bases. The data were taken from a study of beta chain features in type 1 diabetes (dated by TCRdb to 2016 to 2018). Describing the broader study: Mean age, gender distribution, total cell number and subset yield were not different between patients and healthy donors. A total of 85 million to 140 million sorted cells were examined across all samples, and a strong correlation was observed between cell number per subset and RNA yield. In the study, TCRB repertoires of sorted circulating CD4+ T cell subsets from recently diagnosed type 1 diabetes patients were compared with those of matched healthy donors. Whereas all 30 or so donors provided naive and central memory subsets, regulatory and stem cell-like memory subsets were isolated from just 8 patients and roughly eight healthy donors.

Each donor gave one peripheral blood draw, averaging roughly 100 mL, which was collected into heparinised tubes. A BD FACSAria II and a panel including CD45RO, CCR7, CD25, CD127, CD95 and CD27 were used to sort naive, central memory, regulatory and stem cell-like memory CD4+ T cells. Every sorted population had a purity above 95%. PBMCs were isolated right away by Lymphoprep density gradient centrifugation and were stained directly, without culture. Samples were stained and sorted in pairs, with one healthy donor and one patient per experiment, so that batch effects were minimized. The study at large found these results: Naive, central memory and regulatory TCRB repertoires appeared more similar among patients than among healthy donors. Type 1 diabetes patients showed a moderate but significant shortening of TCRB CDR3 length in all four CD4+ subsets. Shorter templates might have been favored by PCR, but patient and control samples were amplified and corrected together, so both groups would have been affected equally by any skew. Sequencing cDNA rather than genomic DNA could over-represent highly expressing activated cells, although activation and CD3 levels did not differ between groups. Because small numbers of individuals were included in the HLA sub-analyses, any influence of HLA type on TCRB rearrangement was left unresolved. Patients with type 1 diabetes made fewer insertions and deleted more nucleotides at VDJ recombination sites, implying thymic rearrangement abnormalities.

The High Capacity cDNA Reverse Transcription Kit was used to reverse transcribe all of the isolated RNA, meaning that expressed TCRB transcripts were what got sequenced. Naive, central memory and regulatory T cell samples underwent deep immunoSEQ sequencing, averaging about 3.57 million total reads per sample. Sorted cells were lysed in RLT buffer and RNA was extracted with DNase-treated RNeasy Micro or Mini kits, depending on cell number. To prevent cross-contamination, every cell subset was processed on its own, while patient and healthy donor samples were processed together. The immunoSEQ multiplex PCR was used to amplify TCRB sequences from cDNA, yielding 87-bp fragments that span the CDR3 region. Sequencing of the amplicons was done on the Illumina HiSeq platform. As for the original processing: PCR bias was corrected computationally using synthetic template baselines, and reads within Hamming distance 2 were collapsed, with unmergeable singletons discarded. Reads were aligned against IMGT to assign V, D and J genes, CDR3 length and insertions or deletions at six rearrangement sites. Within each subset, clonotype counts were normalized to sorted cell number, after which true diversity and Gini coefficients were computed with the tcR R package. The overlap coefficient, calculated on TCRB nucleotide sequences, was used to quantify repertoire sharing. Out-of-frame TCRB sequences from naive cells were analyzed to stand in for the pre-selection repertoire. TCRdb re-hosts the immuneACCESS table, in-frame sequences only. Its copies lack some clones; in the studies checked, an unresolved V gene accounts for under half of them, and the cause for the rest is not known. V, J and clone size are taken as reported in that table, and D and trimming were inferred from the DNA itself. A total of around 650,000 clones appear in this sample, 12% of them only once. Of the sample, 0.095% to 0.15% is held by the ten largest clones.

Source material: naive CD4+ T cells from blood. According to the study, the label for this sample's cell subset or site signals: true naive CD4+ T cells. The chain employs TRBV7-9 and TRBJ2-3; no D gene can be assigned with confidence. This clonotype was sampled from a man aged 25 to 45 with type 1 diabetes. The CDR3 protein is CASSLEADTQYF. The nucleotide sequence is TGTGCCAGCAGCTTAGAGGCAGATACGCAGTATTTT.